This TCR beta chain derives from a study of T cell repertoires in cytomegalovirus infection. There are 13 residues in the CDR3. Looked up from germline, CDR1 is DFQATT and CDR2 is SNEGSKA (reference sequence). V lost 0 bases to trimming and J lost 2 bases, with 7 bases between them. TCRdb processed the reads anew with MiXCR; each CDR3 protein has one entry. Among more than 250,000 distinct CDR3 sequences listed, 25% were seen once. There are a few counts of this clonotype. Its antigen is currently unknown. This clonotype was sampled from a human donor in good health (CMV status not recorded). Some clones in this sample may be carry-over from other donors' samples. The chain has TRBV20-1 and TRBJ2-5; D not certain. This specimen was cultured PBMCs, taken from culture after CMV antigen stimulation. The CDR3 here is CSARDNYQETQYF. DNA of the CDR3: TGCAGTGCTAGAGATAACTATCAAGAGACCCAGTACTTC.